The T cell receptor (beta chain) described here comes from a study of Ad26.COV2.S vaccination and SARS-CoV-2 variants. Noted treatment: roughly 18 received Ad26.COV2.S at low or high dose, single or two shots; roughly 5 received placebo; per-sample allocation not given. Sampling was done on day 63 after the first vaccine or placebo injection. Using immunoSEQ multiplex PCR, the repertoire was profiled, and TCRdb retains in-frame clones only, with some absent. The repertoire consists of under 550,000 clones, with 70% to 90% occurring once and the leading ten covering less than 4%. Sequenced material: peripheral blood, taken in a trial of Ad26.COV2.S vaccine versus placebo. This TCR came from a person between 18 and 65 years old who received the Ad26.COV2.S COVID-19 vaccine or a placebo.

The CDR3 region is CASSPYRVPKNIQYF. The CDR3 coding sequence is TGCGCCAGCAGCCCGTACAGGGTCCCCAAAAACATTCAGTACTTC. This sequence joins TRBV4-3 and TRBJ2-4; possible D gene TRBD1, 6 bases. V lost 4 bases and J lost 2, with 12 bases in between. The CDR3 covers 15 residues. CDR1 is LGHNA and CDR2 is YSLEER in the germline V gene.